Below, 21 T cell receptor beta chains from the same sample are listed, as sequenced in a study of blood T cells in healthy people across ages. With a J-beta primer mix and a sample-barcoded 5' primer, a second PCR ran about 7 to 12 cycles. Each CDR3 protein is one row after TCRdb ran MiXCR on the 5' RACE reads. This sample has hundreds of thousands of distinct CDR3 sequences, with roughly 32% found just once. The material sequenced was blood. The receptor set was obtained from a woman at least 80 years old in good health.

About this clonotype: A much larger clone lies one base from this, so it may be a read error. V usage is TRBV12-3 or TRBV12-4 and J usage is TRBJ2-1; 8 positions agree with TRBD2. This CDR3 has 15 residues. Unmatched junction bases numbered 17, after V lost 10 bases and J lost 9 bases. The CDR3 loop is CANSPAGAGVSEQFF. CDR3 nucleotide sequence: TGTGCCAACAGCCCCGCTGGAGCGGGGGTCAGTGAGCAGTTCTTC.

This clonotype was counted many times. The chain carries TRBV10-3 and TRBJ1-2; D remains unclear. Trimming shortened V by 3 bases and J by 8 bases, and 13 bases separated the two germline ends. The CDR3 contains 13 residues. CDR1 ENHRY and CDR2 SYGVKD come from the germline V gene. Written as DNA, the CDR3 is TGTGCCATCAGTGACTTGGGCCTGGAGGGCTACACCTTC. Encoded protein: CAISDLGLEGYTF.

The rearrangement links TRBV7-2 to TRBJ1-5; perhaps TRBD1 as D (5 bases). V lost 3 bases and J lost 7, with 10 bases in between. Germline CDR1 is SGHTA and CDR2 is FQGNSA. The CDR3 is made up of 13 amino acids. DNA for the CDR3: TGTGCCAGCAGCTTTTGGGGGTGGCAGCCCCAGCATTTT. Translation gives CASSFWGWQPQHF.

In the case of this clonotype: A much more abundant neighbour one base away suggests this may be a read error. V usage is TRBV4-3 and J usage is TRBJ2-3; D might be TRBD2 (6 bases). Germline V lookup: CDR1 LGHNA, CDR2 YSLEER. CDR3 size: 13 residues. Trimming removed 4 bases from V and 8 bases from J, with 13 bases in between. The CDR3 loop reads CASSPLGLPTQYF. Here the CDR3 DNA reads TGCGCCAGCAGCCCCCTGGGACTGCCTACGCAGTATTTT.

The V and J genes are TRBV7-2 and TRBJ2-5; D is uncertain. This CDR3 comprises 13 residues. V lost 6 bases to trimming and J lost 7 bases, with 15 bases between them. Germline-derived CDR1 and CDR2 are SGHTA and FQGNSA. Here the CDR3 reads CASRPDRHGTQYF. As DNA, the CDR3 is TGTGCCAGCAGACCCGACCGACATGGGACCCAGTACTTC.

The genes are TRBV9 and TRBJ2-1; 9 bases align to TRBD1. Germline loops: CDR1 SGDLS, CDR2 YYNGEE. The V segment lost 4 bases and the J segment 6 bases; nucleotides outside the gene matches: 8. The CDR3 consists of 15 residues. DNA of the CDR3: TGTGCCAGCAGCCCGGGACAGGGCATTAGCAATGAGCAGTTCTTC. This encodes CASSPGQGISNEQFF. The complete variable domain, with remaining parts taken from reference TRBV9 and TRBJ2-1, reads DSGVTQTPKHLITATGQRVTLRCSPRSGDLSVYWYQQSLDQGLQFLIQYYNGEERAKGNILERFSAQQFPDLHSELNLSSLELGDSALYFCASSPGQGISNEQFFGPGTRLTVL.

The chain uses TRBV6-5 and TRBJ1-2; 8 bases map to TRBD1. The CDR3 sequence is 15 residues long. Looked up from germline, CDR1 is MNHEY and CDR2 is SVGAGI. The ends lost 0 bases at V and 4 bases at J; junction bases unmatched: 4. CDR3 sequence (DNA): TGTGCCAGCAGTTACTCGAAAGGACAGGGCTATGGCTACACCTTC. It codes for CASSYSKGQGYGYTF.

The DNA of the CDR3 is TGTGCCAGCAGCTTGGGACAGGGGGCCCTCGGGAATATGAACACTGAAGCTTTCTTT. Translating gives CASSLGQGALGNMNTEAFF. The chain uses TRBV5-5 and TRBJ1-1; TRBD1 agrees at 10 bases. V dropped 0 bases and J dropped 0; count of bases not matched to a gene: 11. CDR1 and CDR2 from the germline V gene are SGHKS and YYEKEE (reference sequence). The CDR3 spans 19 residues.

The chain uses TRBV5-1 and TRBJ2-3; tentatively, D is TRBD2 (5 bases). This CDR3 spans 14 amino acids. From germline, CDR1 is SGHRS and CDR2 YFSETQ. V was pared by 4 bases and J by 4 bases, with 13 bases between. The CDR3 spells CASSPSLVADTQYF. The CDR3 nucleotides are TGCGCCAGCAGCCCATCACTAGTTGCAGATACGCAGTATTTT.

This chain connects TRBV24-1 to TRBJ2-7; 10 bases line up with TRBD1. With the DNA end fitting TRBJ2-5 better, the J assignment may be wrong. The CDR3 runs 16 residues. Germline V gene sequence: CDR1 KGHDR, CDR2 SFDVKD. The CDR3 here is CATSDTGQGNGETQYF. The DNA of the CDR3 is TGTGCCACCAGTGATACGGGACAGGGGAATGGAGAGACCCAGTACTTC.

The chain links TRBV6-4 to TRBJ1-2; maybe TRBD1 (6 bases). The CDR3 covers 14 residues. V lost 5 bases, J lost 2 bases, and 12 bases lay in between. Germline V gene lookup returns CDR1 MRHNA and CDR2 SNTAGT. In nucleotides, the CDR3 is TGTGCCAGCAGTCGAGAACAGGGCAACTATGGCTACACCTTC. This encodes CASSREQGNYGYTF.

In this sample, this clonotype turned up a few times. This chain uses TRBV7-3 with TRBJ1-5; 7 bases fit TRBD1. Per the germline V gene, CDR1 is SGHTA and CDR2 is FQGTGA. The V and J ends lost 0 bases and 2 bases, in that order; junction bases with no gene match: 7. The CDR3 length is 17 residues. CDR3 loop: CASSLTRQGIGNQPQHF. The CDR3, as DNA: TGTGCCAGCAGCTTAACGAGACAGGGAATAGGCAATCAGCCCCAGCATTTT.

This clonotype was observed at least ten times. This chain joins TRBV10-3 and TRBJ2-7; tentative D call: TRBD1 (6 bases). The V end was cut by 2 bases, the J end by 5 bases, with 13 bases between. Germline assignment: CDR1 ENHRY and CDR2 SYGVKD. The CDR3 contains 14 residues. Here the CDR3 DNA reads TGTGCCATCAGTGAGGTCCGGGACACCCACGAGCAGTACTTC. Its translation is CAISEVRDTHEQYF.

This clonotype occurred many times. The CDR3 DNA is TGTGCCAGCAGTCCCCTCAATGAGCAGTTCTTC. Amino acid sequence: CASSPLNEQFF. This chain joins TRBV12-3 or TRBV12-4 and TRBJ2-1; no clear D. The V end was cut by 5 bases, the J end by 6 bases, with 5 bases between. The CDR3 covers 11 residues.

In this sample, this clonotype turned up many times. This chain joins TRBV12-3 or TRBV12-4 and TRBJ2-5, with TRBD1 identical over 8 bases. The CDR3 totals 13 residues. V dropped 6 bases and J dropped 0; count of bases not matched to a gene: 0. The chain's CDR3 is CASRTGDQETQYF. The CDR3 DNA sequence: TGTGCCAGCAGGACAGGGGACCAAGAGACCCAGTACTTC.

The chain combines TRBV3-1 with TRBJ1-2; possibly TRBD1 for D (5 bases). Deletions cut 4 bases from V and 6 bases from J, with 15 bases between. The CDR3 has 14 residues. The V gene's germline CDR1 is LGHDT and CDR2 YNNKEL (reference sequence). The CDR3 is CASSPRGGWDGYTF. The CDR3 coding sequence is TGTGCCAGCAGCCCTCGGGGGGGTTGGGATGGCTACACCTTC.

This clonotype was seen only a few times. The chain is built from TRBV28 and TRBJ1-1, with unresolved D. V was trimmed by 3 bases and J by 1 base, leaving 12 bases between them. Germline V gene lookup returns CDR1 MDHEN and CDR2 SYDVKM. The CDR3 contains 15 residues. CDR3: CASSLQRGGNTEAFF. Here the CDR3 DNA reads TGTGCCAGCAGTTTGCAGCGGGGAGGGAACACTGAAGCTTTCTTT.

This clonotype occurred many times. The chain carries TRBV3-1 and TRBJ2-1, with D possibly matching TRBD2 (6 bases). V dropped 5 bases and J dropped 8 bases, with 16 bases sitting between them. Germline loops: CDR1 LGHDT, CDR2 YNNKEL (reference sequence). This CDR3 has 14 residues. DNA for the CDR3: TGTGCCAGCAGCGGAGGAGGGTACCTGGATGAGCAGTTCTTC. It specifies CASSGGGYLDEQFF.

This clonotype occurred many times. V is TRBV20-1 and J is TRBJ2-7; 11 bases agree with TRBD1. Germline-derived CDR1 and CDR2 are DFQATT and SNEGSKA (reference sequence). The junction had 10 bases not matched to a gene; V was cut back by 5 bases and J by 10 bases. The CDR3 covers 13 residues. The CDR3 here is CSAAGQGGGTQYF. Here the CDR3 DNA reads TGCAGTGCTGCGGGACAGGGGGGAGGAACCCAGTACTTC.

Ten or more counts support this clonotype. The rearrangement links TRBV7-8 to TRBJ2-1, with D perhaps matching TRBD2 (5 bases). The CDR3 extends over 13 amino acids. Germline V CDR1 and CDR2: SGHVS, FQNEAQ. V gave up 10 bases and J gave up 3 bases, with 13 bases separating them. The DNA of the CDR3 is TGTGCCACCCTCTCGGGGAACTACAATGAGCAGTTCTTC. Amino acids: CATLSGNYNEQFF.

A remark on this clonotype: This may come from a read error, since a much larger clone is one base off. V is TRBV5-6 and J is TRBJ2-1, with D perhaps TRBD2 (6 bases). The germline gives CDR1 SGHDT, CDR2 YYEEEE. CDR3 length equals 14 residues. This CDR3 is CASSPGLHRNERFF. The CDR3, as DNA: TGTGCCAGCAGCCCGGGACTTCATCGGAATGAGCGGTTCTTC. The whole variable domain, filled in from reference TRBV5-6 and TRBJ2-1, reads DAGVTQSPTHLIKTRGQQVTLRCSPKSGHDTVSWYQQALGQGPQFIFQYYEEEERQRGNFPDRFSGHQFPNYSSELNVNALLLGDSALYLCASSPGLHRNERFFGPGTRLTVL.